This T cell receptor (beta chain) appears in the sequencing data of a study of tumor-infiltrating lymphocytes in localized non-small cell lung cancer. Assay used: immunoSEQ multiplex PCR; TCRdb lists only in-frame clones, some missing. In the table there are around 24,000 clones, approximately 59% of which are singletons. Sequences were obtained from lung tumor tissue. The receptor's source is a human donor with non-small cell lung cancer.

CDR3 DNA sequence: TGTGCCAGCAGCTTTGATTCTGGAAACACCATATATTTT. Its translation: CASSFDSGNTIYF. V usage is TRBV7-9 and J usage is TRBJ1-3, with unresolved D. Trimming shortened V by 3 bases and J by 1 base, and 4 bases separated the two germline ends. Germline-derived CDR1 and CDR2 are SEHNR and FQNEAQ (reference sequence). CDR3 length: 13 amino acids.